The rows below give T cell receptor beta chains drawn from one sample of a study of cytomegalovirus exposure and HLA in healthy donors. TCRdb's copy holds only in-frame clones and misses some; the assay was immunoSEQ multiplex PCR. The sample yields 150,000 or so clones, 65% to 75% seen once. Sequencing was done on a sample of PBMCs. These receptors all stem from a human donor in good health. Both conserved end residues are part of each CDR3. A D gene is named only where the DNA matches it firmly. A row's size may be missing; if present it is once, few, many or a size class.

v_call	d_call	cdr3_length	clone_size	j_call	cdr3_aa	cdr3_nt
TRBV27	.	14	.	TRBJ1-1	CASSFEGRNTEAFF	TGTGCCAGCAGTTTTGAGGGAAGGAACACTGAAGCTTTCTTT
TRBV28	TRBD1	15	.	TRBJ2-7	CASSSWGQGAYEQYF	TGTGCCAGCAGCTCCTGGGGACAGGGGGCCTACGAGCAGTACTTC
TRBV19	TRBD1	13	.	TRBJ1-5	CASSQGTGSPQHF	TGTGCCAGTAGTCAGGGGACAGGGTCCCCCCAGCATTTT
TRBV7-2	TRBD1	14	.	TRBJ2-3	CASSFGTGGDTQYF	TGTGCCAGCAGCTTCGGGACAGGGGGGGATACGCAGTATTTT
TRBV7-8	.	14	once	TRBJ1-5	CASSGGTVNQPQHF	TGTGCCAGCAGCGGCGGGACGGTGAATCAGCCCCAGCATTTT
TRBV7-2	.	14	.	TRBJ2-7	CASSLALIPLEQYF	TGTGCCAGCAGCTTAGCCCTAATACCCCTCGAGCAGTACTTC
TRBV6-4	.	15	.	TRBJ2-7	CASSDGAGLYYEQYF	TGTGCCAGCAGTGACGGGGCAGGGCTTTACTACGAGCAGTACTTC
TRBV10-3	.	15	.	TRBJ2-7	CAISEGGQGFYEQYF	TGTGCCATCAGTGAGGGGGGCCAGGGGTTCTACGAGCAGTACTTC
TRBV6-5	.	15	.	TRBJ1-1	CASIPKMGGNTEAFF	TGTGCCAGCATCCCAAAGATGGGGGGGAACACTGAAGCTTTCTTT
TRBV2	.	15	.	TRBJ2-3	CASSEESGVGDTQYF	TGTGCCAGCAGTGAGGAGTCGGGAGTTGGAGATACGCAGTATTTT
TRBV28	.	15	.	TRBJ1-5	CASSPPGGAGQPQHF	TGTGCCAGCAGTCCACCCGGTGGGGCAGGCCAGCCCCAGCATTTT
TRBV5-1	.	15	.	TRBJ2-1	CASSLTGGSYNEQFF	TGCGCCAGCAGCTTGACCGGCGGGTCCTACAATGAGCAGTTCTTC
TRBV6-1	TRBD1	15	.	TRBJ2-2	CASSEEDRPPGELFF	TGTGCCAGCAGTGAAGAGGACAGGCCCCCCGGGGAGCTGTTTTTT
TRBV13	.	12	.	TRBJ2-7	CASSLGGAEEYF	TGTGCCAGCAGCCTCGGGGGAGCAGAAGAGTACTTC
TRBV27	.	15	.	TRBJ1-2	CASSSDVQGNYGYTF	TGTGCCAGCAGTTCGGACGTCCAGGGGAACTATGGCTACACCTTC
TRBV9	TRBD1	14	.	TRBJ1-3	CASSGDRAGNTIYF	TGTGCCAGCAGCGGCGACAGGGCTGGAAACACCATATATTTT
TRBV4-1	.	19	once	TRBJ2-6	CASSRMKQRMWAGANVLTF	TGCGCCAGCAGCCGAATGAAACAGCGGATGTGGGCTGGGGCCAACGTCCTGACTTTC
TRBV9	TRBD1	13	.	TRBJ1-2	CASSVDQGGGYTF	TGTGCCAGCAGCGTAGACCAGGGGGGTGGCTACACCTTC
TRBV5-1	TRBD1	17	.	TRBJ2-3	CASSLAPTGTGEDTQYF	TGCGCCAGCAGCTTGGCCCCCACCGGGACAGGGGAAGATACGCAGTATTTT
TRBV19	TRBD1	13	.	TRBJ1-1	CASKGTGYTEAFF	TGTGCCAGTAAGGGGACAGGTTACACTGAAGCTTTCTTT
TRBV21-1	.	14	few	TRBJ1-1	CASSNGQSNTEAFF	TGTGCCAGCAGCAACGGACAGTCGAACACTGAAGCTTTCTTT
TRBV4-1	TRBD1	14	.	TRBJ1-5	CASSQGTGGQPQHF	TGCGCCAGCAGCCAAGGGACAGGGGGACAGCCCCAGCATTTT
TRBV12-5	.	12	.	TRBJ1-2	CASGSANYGYTF	TGTGCTAGTGGTTCGGCTAACTATGGCTACACCTTC
TRBV9	.	15	.	TRBJ2-5	CASSVDPAGQGTQYF	TGTGCCAGCAGCGTAGATCCAGCGGGACAAGGGACCCAGTACTTC
TRBV30	.	14	.	TRBJ1-2	CAWSVFSGVGGYTF	TGTGCCTGGAGTGTTTTTTCAGGGGTCGGTGGCTACACCTTC
TRBV28	.	14	once	TRBJ2-5	CASSLAGAGETQYF	TGTGCCAGCAGTTTAGCGGGGGCGGGAGAGACCCAGTACTTC
TRBV7-7	TRBD2	14	.	TRBJ2-3	CASSPGLAGDTQYF	TGTGCTAGCAGCCCCGGACTAGCGGGGGATACGCAGTATTTT
TRBV6-1	.	14	.	TRBJ1-1	CASSESGAYTEAFF	TGTGCCAGCAGTGAATCAGGGGCGTACACTGAAGCTTTCTTT
TRBV5-1	.	14	.	TRBJ1-1	CASSLGGLAGEAFF	TGCGCCAGCAGCTTGGGAGGGCTAGCAGGTGAAGCTTTCTTT
TRBV5-8	.	15	.	TRBJ2-2	CASTRGVANTGELFF	TGTGCCAGCACCCGCGGGGTAGCGAACACCGGGGAGCTGTTTTTT
TRBV19	.	14	.	TRBJ1-1	CASSIGGRGTEAFF	TGTGCCAGTAGTATAGGGGGCCGGGGGACTGAAGCTTTCTTT
TRBV5-5	TRBD1	14	once	TRBJ2-7	CASSFGTGTYEQYF	TGTGCCAGCAGCTTCGGGACAGGCACCTACGAGCAGTACTTC
TRBV5-1	TRBD2	15	.	TRBJ2-7	CASSSDLAGGPLEHF	TGCGCCAGCAGCAGTGACCTAGCGGGGGGCCCACTAGAGCACTTC
TRBV4-3	TRBD1	15	once	TRBJ2-7	CASSQEGRGMYEQYF	TGCGCCAGCAGCCAAGAGGGCAGGGGGATGTACGAGCAGTACTTC
TRBV28	TRBD1	15	few	TRBJ1-6	CASSLWGTANSPLHF	TGTGCCAGCAGTTTATGGGGGACAGCTAATTCACCCCTCCACTTT
TRBV27	.	15	.	TRBJ2-1	CASSLSGAYDNEQFF	TGCGCCAGCAGTCTCTCAGGGGCATATGACAATGAGCAGTTCTTC
TRBV14	.	13	.	TRBJ1-2	CASSLDSNYGYTF	TGTGCCAGCAGCTTGGACAGTAACTATGGCTACACCTTC
TRBV2	TRBD1	15	.	TRBJ2-2	CASTGGFVVTGELFF	TGTGCCAGCACAGGGGGTTTTGTCGTTACCGGGGAGCTGTTTTTT
TRBV9	TRBD2	16	few	TRBJ2-1	CASSVGGGLADNEQFF	TGTGCCAGCAGCGTAGGGGGGGGACTAGCGGATAATGAGCAGTTCTTC
TRBV7-9	.	15	.	TRBJ2-7	CASSLANTGSYEQYF	TGTGCCAGCAGCTTAGCGAATACGGGGTCCTACGAGCAGTACTTC
TRBV9	TRBD2	15	.	TRBJ2-1	CASSVSAGVGNEQFF	TGTGCCAGCAGCGTAAGTGCGGGGGTGGGCAATGAGCAGTTCTTC
TRBV5-4	.	15	few	TRBJ1-6	CASSLEQGRNSPLHF	TGTGCCAGCAGCTTGGAACAGGGTCGTAATTCACCCCTCCACTTT
TRBV7-9	TRBD1	16	many	TRBJ2-3	CASSGTGTGSTDTQYF	TGTGCCAGCAGCGGTACCGGGACAGGGTCTACAGATACGCAGTATTTT
TRBV27	.	13	.	TRBJ2-1	CASSLTEALEQFF	TGTGCCAGCAGCCTGACAGAGGCCCTCGAGCAGTTCTTC
TRBV4-1	.	17	.	TRBJ2-1	CASSQDQGGSSYNEQFF	TGCGCCAGCAGCCAAGATCAGGGGGGAAGCTCCTACAATGAGCAGTTCTTC
TRBV14	.	15	.	TRBJ1-4	CASSEGRELNEKLFF	TGTGCCAGCAGCGAAGGGCGGGAGTTAAATGAAAAACTGTTTTTT
TRBV20-1	.	11	.	TRBJ2-7	CSARENYEQYF	TGCAGTGCTAGGGAGAACTACGAGCAGTACTTC
TRBV11-1	.	15	.	TRBJ2-2	CASSRTGRDTGELFF	TGTGCCAGCAGCCGGACAGGGAGGGACACCGGGGAGCTGTTTTTT
TRBV4-1	TRBD1	18	.	TRBJ2-3	CASSPGQGEPSSTDTQYF	TGCGCCAGCAGCCCGGGACAGGGGGAACCGTCTAGCACAGATACGCAGTATTTT
TRBV10-1	.	12	.	TRBJ2-7	CASSEPDWEQYF	TGCGCCAGCAGTGAACCCGACTGGGAGCAGTACTTC
TRBV7-2	TRBD1	16	.	TRBJ2-5	CASSLSSGTGQETQYF	TGTGCCAGCAGCTTAAGCTCCGGGACAGGGCAAGAGACCCAGTACTTC
TRBV11-2	TRBD1	16	once	TRBJ1-4	CASSLARGQRGEKLFF	TGTGCCAGCAGCTTAGCTAGGGGGCAGAGGGGTGAAAAACTGTTTTTT
TRBV6-5	TRBD1	15	.	TRBJ2-1	CASSSDRGANTKQFF	TGTGCCAGCAGCTCAGACAGGGGCGCCAATACTAAGCAGTTCTTC
TRBV6-5	.	15	.	TRBJ1-5	CASSYRQSSNQPQHF	TGTGCCAGCAGTTACCGACAGAGTAGCAATCAGCCCCAGCATTTT
TRBV7-3	.	13	.	TRBJ1-1	CASSYREGAEAFF	TGTGCCAGCAGCTACAGGGAGGGAGCTGAAGCTTTCTTT